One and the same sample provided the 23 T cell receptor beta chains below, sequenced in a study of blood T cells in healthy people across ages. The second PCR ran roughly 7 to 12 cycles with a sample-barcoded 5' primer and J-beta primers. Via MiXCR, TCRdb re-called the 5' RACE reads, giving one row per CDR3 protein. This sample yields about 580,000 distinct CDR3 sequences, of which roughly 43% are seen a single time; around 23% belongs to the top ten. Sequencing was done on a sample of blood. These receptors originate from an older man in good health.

The CDR3 sequence is CAGGAQGVNTEAFF. In nucleotides, the CDR3 is TGTGCCGGTGGCGCTCAGGGGGTGAACACTGAAGCTTTCTTT. The gene calls are TRBV2 and TRBJ1-1; TRBD1 agrees at 7 bases. CDR3 length equals 14 residues. Germline CDR1 reads SNHLY; CDR2 reads FYNNEI. Trimming at V came to 11 bases and at J to 0 bases, leaving 9 bases not matched to a gene.

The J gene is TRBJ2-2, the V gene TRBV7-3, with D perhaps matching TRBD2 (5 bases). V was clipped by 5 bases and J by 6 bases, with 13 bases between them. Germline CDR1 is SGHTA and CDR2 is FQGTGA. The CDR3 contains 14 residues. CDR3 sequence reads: CASSLSHGAGELFF. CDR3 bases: TGTGCCAGCAGCCTATCCCACGGGGCCGGGGAGCTGTTTTTT.

CDR3 sequence reads: CASSRDGPSNYGYTF. The DNA for the CDR3 is TGCGCCAGCAGTCGGGACGGACCTTCTAACTATGGCTACACCTTC. This chain uses TRBV5-1 with TRBJ1-2; D might be TRBD1 (5 bases). There are 15 residues in the CDR3. Germline assignment: CDR1 SGHRS and CDR2 YFSETQ. Trimming removed 5 bases from V and 0 bases from J, with 14 bases in between.

In DNA, the CDR3 is TGCAGCGTTGTGTTGGTGCGTGAGACCCAGTACTTC. Encoded protein: CSVVLVRETQYF. The chain uses TRBV29-1 and TRBJ2-5; no reliable D call. Germline CDR1 is SQVTM and CDR2 is ANQGSEA. The CDR3 extends over 12 amino acids. Trimming shortened V by 4 bases and J by 5 bases, and 11 bases separated the two germline ends.

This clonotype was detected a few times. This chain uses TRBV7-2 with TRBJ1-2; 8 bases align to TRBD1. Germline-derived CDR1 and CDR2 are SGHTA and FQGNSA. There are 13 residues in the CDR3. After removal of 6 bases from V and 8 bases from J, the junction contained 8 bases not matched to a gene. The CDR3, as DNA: TGTGCCAGCAGACCTGACAGGGGTGGAGGCTACACCTTC. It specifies CASRPDRGGGYTF.

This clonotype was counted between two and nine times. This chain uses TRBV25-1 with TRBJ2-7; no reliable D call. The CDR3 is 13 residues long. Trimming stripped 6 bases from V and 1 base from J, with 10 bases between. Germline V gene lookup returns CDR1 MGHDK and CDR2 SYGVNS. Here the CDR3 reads CASSVLGSYEQYF. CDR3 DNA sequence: TGTGCCAGCAGCGTTCTAGGTTCCTACGAGCAGTACTTC.

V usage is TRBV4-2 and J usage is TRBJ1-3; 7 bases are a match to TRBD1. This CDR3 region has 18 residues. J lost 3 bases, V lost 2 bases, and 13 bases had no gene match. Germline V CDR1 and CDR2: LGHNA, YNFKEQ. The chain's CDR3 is CASSQQHNRGNFGNTIYF. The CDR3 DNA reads TGTGCCAGCAGCCAACAGCACAACAGGGGCAACTTTGGAAACACCATATATTTT.

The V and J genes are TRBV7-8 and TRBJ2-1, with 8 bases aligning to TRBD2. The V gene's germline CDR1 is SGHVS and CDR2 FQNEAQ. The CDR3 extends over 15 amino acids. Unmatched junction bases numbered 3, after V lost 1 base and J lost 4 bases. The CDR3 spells CASSLGSGNYNEQFF. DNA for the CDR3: TGTGCCAGCAGCTTAGGTAGCGGGAATTACAATGAGCAGTTCTTC.

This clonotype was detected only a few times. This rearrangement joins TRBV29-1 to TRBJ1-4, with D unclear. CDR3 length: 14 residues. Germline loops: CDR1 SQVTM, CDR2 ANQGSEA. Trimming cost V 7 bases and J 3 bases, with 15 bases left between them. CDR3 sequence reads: CSGSPGGPNEKLFF. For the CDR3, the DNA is TGCAGCGGATCGCCGGGAGGCCCTAATGAAAAACTGTTTTTT.

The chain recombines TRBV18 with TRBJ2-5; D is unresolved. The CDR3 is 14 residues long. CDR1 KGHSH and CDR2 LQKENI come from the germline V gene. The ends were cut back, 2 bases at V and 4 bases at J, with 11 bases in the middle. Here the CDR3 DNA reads TGTGCCAGCTCACCATCGCCTCGGGTAGAGACCCAGTACTTC. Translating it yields CASSPSPRVETQYF.

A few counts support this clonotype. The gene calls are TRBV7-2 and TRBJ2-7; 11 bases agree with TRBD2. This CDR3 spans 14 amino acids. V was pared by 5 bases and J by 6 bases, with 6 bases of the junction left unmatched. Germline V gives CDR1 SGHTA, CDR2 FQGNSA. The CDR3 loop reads CASSPTTSGVEQYF. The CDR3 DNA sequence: TGTGCCAGCAGCCCGACGACTAGCGGGGTCGAGCAGTACTTC.

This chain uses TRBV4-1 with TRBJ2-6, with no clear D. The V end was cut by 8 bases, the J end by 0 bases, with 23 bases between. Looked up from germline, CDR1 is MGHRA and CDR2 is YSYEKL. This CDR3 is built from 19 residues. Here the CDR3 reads CASSSSPPPFPSGANVLTF. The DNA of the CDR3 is TGCGCCAGCTCTTCCTCGCCACCCCCTTTCCCCTCTGGGGCCAACGTCCTGACTTTC.

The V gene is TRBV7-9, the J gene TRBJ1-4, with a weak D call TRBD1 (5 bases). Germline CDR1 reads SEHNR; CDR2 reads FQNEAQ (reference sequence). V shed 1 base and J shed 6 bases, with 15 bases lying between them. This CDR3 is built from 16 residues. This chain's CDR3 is CASSLGLGVRDEKLFF. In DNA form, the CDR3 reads TGTGCCAGCAGCTTAGGCTTAGGGGTGCGCGATGAAAAACTGTTTTTT.

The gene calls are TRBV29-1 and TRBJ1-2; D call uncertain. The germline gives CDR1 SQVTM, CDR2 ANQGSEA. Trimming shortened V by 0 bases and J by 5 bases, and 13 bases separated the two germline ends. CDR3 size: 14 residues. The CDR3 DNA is TGCAGCGTTGAAGACCCCAACCCACCATATGGCTACACCTTC. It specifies CSVEDPNPPYGYTF.

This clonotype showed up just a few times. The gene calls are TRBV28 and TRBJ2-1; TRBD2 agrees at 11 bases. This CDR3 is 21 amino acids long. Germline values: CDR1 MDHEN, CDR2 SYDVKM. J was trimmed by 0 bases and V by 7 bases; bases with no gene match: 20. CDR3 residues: CASMGSPGTPLAGVSYNEQFF. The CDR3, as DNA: TGTGCCAGCATGGGCTCTCCGGGGACCCCACTAGCGGGAGTCTCCTACAATGAGCAGTTCTTC.

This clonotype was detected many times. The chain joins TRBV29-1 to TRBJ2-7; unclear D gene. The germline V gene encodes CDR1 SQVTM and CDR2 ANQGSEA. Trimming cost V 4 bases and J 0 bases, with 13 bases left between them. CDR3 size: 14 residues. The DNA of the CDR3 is TGCAGCGTTGCTGCGGCACGAAACTCCTACGAGCAGTACTTC. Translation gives CSVAAARNSYEQYF.

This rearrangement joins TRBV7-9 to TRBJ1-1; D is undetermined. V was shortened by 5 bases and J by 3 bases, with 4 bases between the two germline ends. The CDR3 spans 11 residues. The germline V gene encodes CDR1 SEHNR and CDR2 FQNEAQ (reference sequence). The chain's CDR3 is CASSIDTEAFF. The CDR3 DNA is TGTGCCAGCAGCATTGACACTGAAGCTTTCTTT.

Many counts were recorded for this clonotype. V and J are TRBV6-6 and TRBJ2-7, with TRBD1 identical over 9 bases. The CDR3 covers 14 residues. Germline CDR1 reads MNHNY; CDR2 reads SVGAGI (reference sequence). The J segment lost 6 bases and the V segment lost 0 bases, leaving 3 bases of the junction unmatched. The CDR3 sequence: CASSYSGTGIEQYF. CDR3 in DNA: TGTGCCAGCAGTTACTCCGGGACAGGGATCGAGCAGTACTTC.

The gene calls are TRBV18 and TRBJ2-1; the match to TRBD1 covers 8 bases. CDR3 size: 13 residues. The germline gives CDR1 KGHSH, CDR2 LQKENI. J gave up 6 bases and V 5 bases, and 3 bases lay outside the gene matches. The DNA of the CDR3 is TGTGCCAGCTCATCGGACAGGGTCAATGAGCAGTTCTTC. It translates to CASSSDRVNEQFF. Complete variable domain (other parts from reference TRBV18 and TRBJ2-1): NAGVMQNPRHLVRRRGQEARLRCSPMKGHSHVYWYRQLPEEGLKFMVYLQKENIIDESGMPKERFSAEFPKEGPSILRIQQVVRGDSAAYFCASSSDRVNEQFFGPGTRLTVL.

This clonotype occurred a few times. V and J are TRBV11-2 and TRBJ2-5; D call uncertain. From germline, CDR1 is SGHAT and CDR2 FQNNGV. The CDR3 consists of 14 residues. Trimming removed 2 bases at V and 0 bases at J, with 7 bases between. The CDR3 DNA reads TGTGCCAGCAGCTTAATCCCCCACCAAGAGACCCAGTACTTC. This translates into CASSLIPHQETQYF.

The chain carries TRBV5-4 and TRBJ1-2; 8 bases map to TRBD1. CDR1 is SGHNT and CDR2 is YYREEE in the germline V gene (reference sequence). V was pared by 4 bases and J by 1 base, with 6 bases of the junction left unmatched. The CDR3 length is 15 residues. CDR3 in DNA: TGTGCCAGCAGCCCGGACAGGGAAGTTAACTATGGCTACACCTTC. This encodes CASSPDREVNYGYTF. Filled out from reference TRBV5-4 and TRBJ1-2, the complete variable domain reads ETGVTQSPTHLIKTRGQQVTLRCSSQSGHNTVSWYQQALGQGPQFIFQYYREEENGRGNFPPRFSGLQFPNYSSELNVNALELDDSALYLCASSPDREVNYGYTFGSGTRLTVV.

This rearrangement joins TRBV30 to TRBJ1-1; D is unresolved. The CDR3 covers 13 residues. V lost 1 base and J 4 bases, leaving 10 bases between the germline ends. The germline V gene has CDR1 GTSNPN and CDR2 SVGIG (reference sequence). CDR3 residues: CAWSEDRGTEAFF. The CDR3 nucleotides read TGTGCCTGGAGTGAGGACCGGGGCACTGAAGCTTTCTTT.

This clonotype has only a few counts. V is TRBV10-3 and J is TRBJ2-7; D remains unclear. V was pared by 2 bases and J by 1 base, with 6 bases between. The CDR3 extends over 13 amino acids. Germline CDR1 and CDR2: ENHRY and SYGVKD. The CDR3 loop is CAISEGVSYEQYF. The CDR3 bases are TGTGCCATCAGTGAGGGGGTTTCCTACGAGCAGTACTTC.